A single sample gave rise to the 24 T cell receptor beta chains below, sequenced in a study of CD8 T cells in ankylosing spondylitis. General study results and limits: There was a TCR beta motif, made of roughly eight highly homologous variants, that appeared characteristic of ankylosing spondylitis blood.

These receptors have no identified antigens. TCRdb ran MiXCR on the 5' RACE reads and lists one entry per CDR3 protein. Of 700,000 or so distinct CDR3 sequences detected, roughly 19% appear once; the ten largest clones hold about 19%. The source material was blood, either unsorted or a sorted T cell fraction (not recorded which). The receptors shown here come from a male donor with ankylosing spondylitis.

Details on this clonotype: At one end, the junction sequence differs from germline, possibly due to a read error. This sequence joins TRBV2 and TRBJ2-1; 14 bases are a match to TRBD2. The CDR3 length is 15 residues. In germline, CDR1 is SNHLY, CDR2 FYNNEI. In DNA, the CDR3 is TGTGCCGGACGGGGTCGGACGGGGACTAGCGGGAGACGTCTCTTC. As protein: CAGRGRTGTSGRRLF.

In this sample, this clonotype turned up a few times. This chain links TRBV5-5 with TRBJ1-1; D is possibly TRBD1 (6 bases). The germline CDR1 and CDR2 sequences are SGHKS and YYEKEE (reference sequence). Trimming took 3 bases from V and 1 from J, leaving 13 bases between them. The CDR3 runs to 15 residues. CDR3 DNA sequence: TGTGCCAGCAGCTCCGCCGGGACACCGAACACTGAAGCTTTCTTT. It specifies CASSSAGTPNTEAFF.

The chain employs TRBV20-1 and TRBJ2-1, with D unclear. The germline V gene has CDR1 DFQATT and CDR2 SNEGSKA (reference sequence). The CDR3 covers 11 residues. The ends were cut back, 6 bases at V and 5 bases at J, with 8 bases in the middle. DNA of the CDR3: TGCAGTGCCCACAAAAACAATGAGCAGTTCTTC. This translates into CSAHKNNEQFF.

The chain joins TRBV3-1 to TRBJ2-2; TRBD1 is a possible D gene (6 bases). CDR1 and CDR2 from the germline V gene are LGHDT and YNNKEL (reference sequence). V dropped 0 bases and J dropped 4 bases, with 9 bases sitting between them. This CDR3 spans 15 amino acids. CDR3 nucleotide sequence: TGTGCCAGCAGCCAAGAGGGGGCACTCACCGGGGAGCTGTTTTTT. Translation gives CASSQEGALTGELFF.

This clonotype was seen only a few times. V is TRBV11-2 and J is TRBJ2-3, with 15 positions matching TRBD2. CDR1 is SGHAT, CDR2 FQNNGV, per germline. The CDR3 covers 16 residues. The ends lost 5 bases at V and 7 bases at J; junction bases unmatched: 7. CDR3 bases: TGTGCCAGCAGCCCCCGGACTAGCGGGGGGGCGTATACGCAGTATTTT. It specifies CASSPRTSGGAYTQYF.

The rearrangement uses TRBV12-3 or TRBV12-4 and TRBJ1-2; perhaps TRBD1 as D (6 bases). Deletions cut 6 bases from V and 4 bases from J, with 12 bases between. The CDR3 contains 13 residues. The CDR3 region has the DNA TGTGCCAGCAGCTCAGGGGAAACCTATGGCTACACCTTC. Translating it yields CASSSGETYGYTF.

This clonotype was detected many times. This sequence joins TRBV12-3 or TRBV12-4 and TRBJ2-1, with D possibly TRBD1 on 5 matching bases. CDR3 length: 15 residues. Trimming left V 3 bases short and J 7 bases short, with 16 bases between. DNA of the CDR3: TGTGCCAGCAGTTTCTACGCGGACAATCAAAATGAGCAGTTCTTC. Translating it yields CASSFYADNQNEQFF.

This chain connects TRBV5-1 to TRBJ2-3, with D perhaps TRBD1 or TRBD2 (5 bases each). CDR3 length equals 17 residues. The ends were cut back, 0 bases at V and 4 bases at J, with 18 bases in the middle. The germline CDR1 and CDR2 sequences are SGHRS and YFSETQ. Written as DNA, the CDR3 is TGCGCCAGCAGCTTGGAGGGCTGGGACCCGCCCGCAGATACGCAGTATTTT. This sequence encodes CASSLEGWDPPADTQYF.

In this sample, this clonotype turned up a few times. The chain recombines TRBV6-1 with TRBJ2-1; D is possibly TRBD2 (6 bases). V lost 4 bases and J 0 bases, leaving 13 bases between the germline ends. Per the germline V gene, CDR1 is MNHNS and CDR2 is SASEGT. The CDR3 has 16 amino acids. The DNA of the CDR3 is TGTGCCAGCAGTGCCGCTAGCGCGAGCTCCTACAATGAGCAGTTCTTC. It translates to CASSAASASSYNEQFF.

The J gene is TRBJ2-1, the V gene TRBV24-1; TRBD2 agrees at 9 bases. The junction had 16 bases not matched to a gene; V was cut back by 5 bases and J by 0 bases. CDR3 length: 20 amino acids. The germline V gene has CDR1 KGHDR and CDR2 SFDVKD. The CDR3 is CATSAPGLAGKESSYNEQFF. The CDR3 DNA is TGTGCCACCAGTGCCCCTGGGCTAGCGGGGAAGGAATCCTCCTACAATGAGCAGTTCTTC.

V is TRBV11-2 and J is TRBJ1-6, with TRBD1 identical over 9 bases. In germline, CDR1 is SGHAT, CDR2 FQNNGV. CDR3 size: 13 residues. With V trimmed by 6 bases and J by 8 bases, 2 bases remained unmatched. As DNA, the CDR3 is TGTGCCAGCAGGGACAGGGGAGATTCACCCCTCCACTTT. It encodes CASRDRGDSPLHF. Complete variable domain (other parts from reference TRBV11-2 and TRBJ1-6): EAGVAQSPRYKIIEKRQSVAFWCNPISGHATLYWYQQILGQGPKLLIQFQNNGVVDDSQLPKDRFSAERLKGVDSTLKIQPAKLEDSAVYLCASRDRGDSPLHFGNGTRLTVT.

The chain uses TRBV20-1 and TRBJ2-1, with a weak D call TRBD2 (6 bases). The CDR3 is 14 amino acids. Trimming removed 6 bases from V and 4 bases from J, with 16 bases in between. CDR1 DFQATT and CDR2 SNEGSKA come from the germline V gene (reference sequence). Here the CDR3 reads CSAVGLPPYNEQFF. The CDR3 nucleotides read TGCAGTGCCGTGGGACTTCCACCATACAATGAGCAGTTCTTC.

V gene TRBV30 combines with J gene TRBJ1-5; D uncertain. The V end was cut by 2 bases, the J end by 3 bases, with 8 bases between. The CDR3 totals 13 residues. Germline assignment: CDR1 GTSNPN and CDR2 SVGIG (reference sequence). CDR3 coding DNA: TGTGCCTGGAGTCGATCGGTCAATCAGCCCCAGCATTTT. It codes for CAWSRSVNQPQHF.

The chain links TRBV2 to TRBJ1-6; D may be TRBD1 (5 bases). CDR3 length equals 13 residues. Trimming stripped 10 bases from V and 7 bases from J, with 14 bases between. The germline gives CDR1 SNHLY, CDR2 FYNNEI. CDR3 DNA sequence: TGTGCCAACCGGGGGGAGTGGAATTCACCCCTCCACTTT. Amino acid sequence: CANRGEWNSPLHF. Using reference TRBV2 and TRBJ1-6 for the parts outside the CDR3, the full variable domain is EPEVTQTPSHQVTQMGQEVILRCVPISNHLYFYWYRQILGQKVEFLVSFYNNEISEKSEIFDDQFSVERPDGSNFTLKIRSTKLEDSAMYFCANRGEWNSPLHFGNGTRLTVT.

As concerns this clonotype: A junction end diverges from the germline sequence, so it may reflect a read error. The chain joins TRBV20-1 to TRBJ2-2; possible D gene TRBD1, 5 bases. Looked up from germline, CDR1 is DFQATT and CDR2 is SNEGSKA (reference sequence). CDR3 length: 13 residues. In DNA, the CDR3 is TGCAGTGCTAGGACAGCGAACATCGGGGAGCTGTTTTTT. This translates into CSARTANIGELFF.

This clonotype appeared a few times. The chain combines TRBV7-8 with TRBJ2-1; 8 bases agree with TRBD2. The CDR3 spans 15 residues. Trimming removed 5 bases from V and 3 bases from J; junction bases left unmatched: 6. CDR1 SGHVS and CDR2 FQNEAQ come from the germline V gene. As DNA, the CDR3 is TGTGCCAGCAGCCCGGGCGGGAGGTACTACAATGAGCAGTTCTTC. It codes for CASSPGGRYYNEQFF.

This clonotype showed up just a few times. The genes are TRBV6-1 and TRBJ1-3, with D unclear. The CDR3 loop spans 13 amino acids. The ends were cut back, 7 bases at V and 3 bases at J, with 10 bases in the middle. Per the germline V gene, CDR1 is MNHNS and CDR2 is SASEGT. In DNA, the CDR3 is TGTGCCAGCACGTGGCGGGGTGGAAACACCATATATTTT. Protein sequence: CASTWRGGNTIYF.

The chain recombines TRBV12-3 or TRBV12-4 with TRBJ2-1; perhaps D is TRBD1 or TRBD2 (6 bases each). The CDR3 loop spans 12 amino acids. V was clipped by 6 bases and J by 15 bases, with 18 bases between them. The CDR3 nucleotides are TGTGCCAGCAGCTCGGCCCGGGGGCCGGGGTTCTTC. Translation: CASSSARGPGFF.

V gene TRBV10-3 combines with J gene TRBJ2-3; weak D call: TRBD2 (6 bases). CDR1 is ENHRY, CDR2 SYGVKD, per germline. There are 14 residues in the CDR3. The V end lost 7 bases, the J end lost 2 bases, and 13 bases lay between the germline ends. The DNA of the CDR3 is TGTGCCATCACTAGCGACTTTTACACAGATACGCAGTATTTT. Its protein product is CAITSDFYTDTQYF.

The chain is built from TRBV4-3 and TRBJ2-1, with TRBD2 matching 9 bases. Per the germline V gene, CDR1 is LGHNA and CDR2 is YSLEER. The CDR3 is 15 residues long. Germline trimming cut 0 bases from V and 5 bases from J; bases unmatched to any gene: 2. CDR3 loop: CASSQDLAGNNEQFF. DNA for the CDR3: TGCGCCAGCAGCCAAGACCTAGCGGGGAACAATGAGCAGTTCTTC.

A few counts support this clonotype. The chain combines TRBV7-8 with TRBJ2-3; D gene ambiguous. The CDR3 has 14 amino acids. Germline V gene data show CDR1 as SGHVS and CDR2 as FQNEAQ. V dropped 0 bases and J dropped 4 bases, with 8 bases sitting between them. The chain's CDR3 is CASSLAKGSDTQYF. The CDR3 nucleotides are TGTGCCAGCAGCTTAGCGAAGGGTTCAGATACGCAGTATTTT.

CDR3 protein: CSARRSSYNEQFF. The DNA of the CDR3 is TGCAGTGCTAGAAGGAGCTCCTACAATGAGCAGTTCTTC. This chain joins TRBV20-1 and TRBJ2-1; D unclear. This CDR3 contains 13 residues. Trimming pared 2 bases from V and 0 bases from J, leaving 5 bases between. The germline V gene has CDR1 DFQATT and CDR2 SNEGSKA (reference sequence).

This clonotype was counted between two and nine times. The chain recombines TRBV20-1 with TRBJ1-2; 10 bases align to TRBD1. This CDR3 has 14 amino acids. CDR1 is DFQATT and CDR2 is SNEGSKA in the germline V gene (reference sequence). The junction had 7 bases not matched to a gene; V was cut back by 5 bases and J by 4 bases. CDR3 loop: CSAPGTGDFYGYTF. The CDR3 region has the DNA TGCAGTGCTCCAGGGACAGGGGATTTCTATGGCTACACCTTC.

This clonotype was detected ten times or more. The chain combines TRBV6-2 or TRBV6-3 with TRBJ1-5; TRBD1 might be the D (5 bases). Looked up from germline, CDR1 is MNHEY and CDR2 is SVGEGT. Between the trimmed V and J ends, which lost 5 bases and 2 bases, there was a span of 10 bases. The CDR3 extends over 14 amino acids. This chain's CDR3 is CASSVQGGNQPQHF. The CDR3 DNA sequence: TGTGCCAGCAGTGTCCAGGGAGGCAATCAGCCCCAGCATTTT.